This TCR beta chain was sequenced for a study of preoperative IRX-2 immunotherapy in early breast cancer. Treatment here: preoperative locoregional IRX-2 cytokine immunotherapy. Preoperative locoregional IRX-2 cytokine immunotherapy was tested in the phase Ib source study. Profiling relied on immunoSEQ multiplex PCR, and the TCRdb table lists in-frame clones only, not all of them. The sample consists of some 30,000 clones, about nine tenths of them appearing once. The CDR3 totals 16 residues. From germline, CDR1 is LNHDA and CDR2 SQIVND (reference sequence). V lost 4 bases and J 3 bases, leaving 18 bases between the germline ends. This clone has just one count.

The receptor comes from a human donor with breast cancer. V gene TRBV19 combines with J gene TRBJ1-2; D may be TRBD1 (6 bases). The specimen comprised tumor tissue, sampled after IRX-2 immunotherapy. CDR3 nucleotides: TGTGCCAGTAGTAGAAAGACAGGTGACTTTGACTATGGCTACACCTTC. It encodes CASSRKTGDFDYGYTF. The full variable domain, rest sourced from reference TRBV19 and TRBJ1-2, is DGGITQSPKYLFRKEGQNVTLSCEQNLNHDAMYWYRQDPGQGLRLIYYSQIVNDFQKGDIAEGYSVSREKKESFPLTVTSAQKNPTAFYLCASSRKTGDFDYGYTFGSGTRLTVV.